This TCR beta chain appears in the sequencing data of a study of beta chain features in type 1 diabetes (dated by TCRdb to the late 2010s). In the study overall: Mean age, gender distribution, total cell number and subset yield did not differ between patients and healthy donors. In the study, TCRB repertoires of sorted circulating CD4+ T cell subsets from recently diagnosed type 1 diabetes patients were compared with those of matched healthy donors. Naive and central memory subsets were obtained from all 28 donors, but regulatory and stem cell-like memory subsets were isolated from only 8 patients and about eight healthy donors. Across all samples, some 100,000,000 sorted cells were examined, and cell number per subset correlated strongly with RNA yield. General conclusions and limits of the study: Sequencing cDNA rather than genomic DNA could over-represent highly expressing activated cells, although activation and CD3 levels did not differ between groups. Type 1 diabetes patients showed a moderate but significant shortening of TCRB CDR3 length in all four CD4+ subsets. PCR might favor shorter templates, but patient and control samples were amplified and corrected together, so any skew would affect both groups equally. Only small numbers of individuals were included in the HLA sub-analyses, which left unresolved whether HLA type had any influence on TCRB rearrangement. The naive, central memory and regulatory TCRB repertoires appeared to resemble one another more closely among patients than among healthy donors. Fewer insertions and more nucleotide deletions at VDJ recombination sites were observed in patients with type 1 diabetes, implying thymic rearrangement abnormalities.

A single peripheral blood draw of approximately 100 mL on average was collected from each donor into heparinised tubes. Using a panel that included CD45RO, CCR7, CD25, CD127, CD95 and CD27, naive, central memory, regulatory and stem cell-like memory CD4+ T cells were sorted on a BD FACSAria II. Purity was above 95% for every sorted population. Right away, PBMCs were isolated by Lymphoprep density gradient centrifugation and were stained directly, with no culture step. So that batch effects would be minimized, each experiment stained and sorted samples in pairs, pairing one healthy donor with one patient. The entire isolated RNA was reverse transcribed using the High Capacity cDNA Reverse Transcription Kit, and thus expressed TCRB transcripts were sequenced. Deep immunoSEQ sequencing was performed on naive, central memory and regulatory T cell samples, with an average of roughly 4 million total reads per sample. Sorted cells were lysed in RLT buffer and RNA was extracted with DNase-treated RNeasy Micro or Mini kits, depending on cell number. Each cell subset was processed separately to prevent cross-contamination, with patient and healthy donor samples processed together. TCRB sequences were amplified from cDNA with the immunoSEQ multiplex PCR, producing 87-bp fragments spanning the CDR3 region. Sequencing of the amplicons was performed on the Illumina HiSeq platform. In the original analysis: Synthetic template baselines were used to correct PCR bias computationally, reads within Hamming distance 2 were collapsed together, and singletons that could not be merged were discarded. By aligning reads against IMGT, V, D and J genes, CDR3 length, and insertions or deletions at six rearrangement sites were assigned. Clonotype counts were normalized to sorted cell number within each subset before computing true diversity and Gini coefficients with the tcR R package. The overlap coefficient, calculated on TCRB nucleotide sequences, was used to quantify repertoire sharing. As a proxy for the pre-selection repertoire, out-of-frame TCRB sequences from naive cells were analyzed. Here the immuneACCESS table is served through TCRdb, limited to in-frame sequences with V and J called. Missing clones are a known gap in these copies; in checked studies unresolved V genes cover under half, and the rest lacks a known reason. The V and J calls and clone size were taken over from that table, and D and trimming were inferred from the DNA. This sample holds roughly 700,000 clones; about an eighth were observed only once. Jointly, the top ten make up about 0.02% of the sample.

V is clipped by 4 bases and J by 11 bases, and the sequence between their germline boundaries is 23 bases long. For CDR1 and CDR2, the germline V gene lists SGHDN and FVKESK. Including the terminal cysteine and phenylalanine, the CDR3 comprises 15 residues. The CDR3 DNA has 45 bases and is translated from base 1. Concerning this clone itself: There is no known antigen for this receptor. No clone much larger than this one lies a single base away; base qualities are absent.

The sample taken for sequencing was naive CD4+ T cells from blood. In the paper's terms, the cell subset or site label means: true naive CD4+ T cells. This sequence uses TRBV14 and TRBJ1-1, with an unclear D gene assignment. This TCR derives from a man younger than 35 with type 1 diabetes. The CDR3 is CASSPRTAWGYYAFF. The DNA reads TGTGCCAGCAGCCCCCGGACTGCTTGGGGATACTATGCTTTCTTT.